This T cell receptor (beta chain) was recorded in a study of tumor-infiltrating lymphocytes in primary liver carcinoma. The V and J ends lost 5 bases and 6 bases respectively, with 20 bases between them. Germline assignment: CDR1 SGHAT and CDR2 FQNNGV. The CDR3 extends over 15 amino acids. Between roughly 17 and 31 mg of unsorted bulk tissue served as the source from which RNA and DNA were co-extracted. Study-level results: Present in all five tumor regions were only about 7-25% of the top clones.

This clonotype was recorded many times. Its antigen is not identified. Using a constant-region primer together with ProtoScript II reverse transcriptase, TCR beta cDNA was made from 500 to 650 ng of total RNA. Three nested multiplex PCR rounds of slightly modified ARM-PCR generated TCR beta libraries. A C-beta reverse primer was combined with TRBV1-TRBV30 forward primers in the first two PCR rounds, and each round had about 10 cycles. A single record per CDR3 protein comes from TCRdb applying MiXCR to the multiplex PCR reads. The table shows around 81,000 distinct CDR3 sequences, with about 70% occurring only once.

This TCR came from a woman aged 60-75 years with primary liver carcinoma and hepatitis B virus infection. Input material: liver tumor tissue from sampling region 4. Subset of the sample: tumor region T4, right-lateral pole. The rearrangement links TRBV11-2 to TRBJ2-7, with a weak D call TRBD1 (5 bases). Written as DNA, the CDR3 is TGTGCCAGCAGCACAGGCCAGGGCAAATATCGCGAGCAGTACTTC. Amino acids: CASSTGQGKYREQYF.